What follows are 29 T cell receptor beta chains derived from one specimen sequenced in a study of T cell responses to AZD1222 COVID-19 vaccine. Generated by immunoSEQ multiplex PCR, the TCRdb table keeps only in-frame clones and is missing some. Found here are around 150,000 clones; the top ten clones hold 2% to 2.5%. The specimen was peripheral blood. These receptors all stem from an adult in good health.

V is TRBV6-5 and J is TRBJ1-5, with 8 bases aligning to TRBD1. Trimming cost V 11 bases and J 2 bases; bases outside gene matches: 11. Germline V CDR1 and CDR2: MNHEY, SVGAGI. The CDR3 loop spans 15 amino acids. CDR3 coding DNA: TGTGCCGGACGGACAGGGTCGGATGGCAATCAGCCCCAGCATTTT. This codes for CAGRTGSDGNQPQHF.

The rearrangement uses TRBV2 and TRBJ1-4; 7 bases fit TRBD1. The V and J ends lost 5 bases and 2 bases, in that order; junction bases with no gene match: 2. Germline loops: CDR1 SNHLY, CDR2 FYNNEI. There are 14 residues in the CDR3. The CDR3 loop is CASSRDSTNEKLFF. DNA of the CDR3: TGTGCCAGCAGTAGGGACAGCACTAATGAAAAACTGTTTTTT.

The CDR3 reads CASSLAGGLNEQFF. In nucleotides, the CDR3 is TGTGCCAGCAGCTTAGCGGGGGGGCTAAATGAGCAGTTCTTC. The chain joins TRBV7-9 to TRBJ2-1; a weak D match, TRBD2 (7 bases). The germline V gene has CDR1 SEHNR and CDR2 FQNEAQ (reference sequence). V was clipped by 0 bases and J by 7 bases, with 10 bases between them. This CDR3 contains 14 residues.

The CDR3 here is CASSITLDRVLTGELFF. CDR3 nucleotides: TGTGCCAGTAGTATTACCCTGGACAGGGTACTCACCGGGGAGCTGTTTTTT. The V call is TRBV19, the J call TRBJ2-2; TRBD1 agrees at 8 bases. The V gene end was trimmed by 3 bases and the J gene end by 4 bases; junction bases not matched to a gene: 10. CDR1 is LNHDA, CDR2 SQIVND, per germline (reference sequence). The CDR3 has 17 residues.

The gene calls are TRBV7-2 and TRBJ2-3; D is perhaps TRBD1 (6 bases). The CDR3 is 16 residues long. Per the germline V gene, CDR1 is SGHTA and CDR2 is FQGNSA. Trimming took off 1 base at V and 0 bases at J, with 11 bases between the two ends. In nucleotides, the CDR3 is TGTGCCAGCAGCTTAGAGGGGACATACAGCACAGATACGCAGTATTTT. Translating gives CASSLEGTYSTDTQYF.

This chain links TRBV7-9 with TRBJ2-3; either TRBD1 or TRBD2 may fit D (6 bases each). The CDR3 runs to 15 residues. Germline loops: CDR1 SEHNR, CDR2 FQNEAQ (reference sequence). V was shortened by 2 bases and J by 4 bases, with 13 bases between the two germline ends. CDR3 nucleotide sequence: TGTGCCAGCAGCTTATGGGGGGCTGGGGCAGATACGCAGTATTTT. It specifies CASSLWGAGADTQYF.

The chain couples TRBV11-3 to TRBJ2-4; D possibly corresponds to TRBD1 (5 bases). This CDR3 has 16 residues. Germline values: CDR1 SGHNT, CDR2 YENEEA. V was shortened by 4 bases and J by 7 bases, with 20 bases between the two germline ends. For the CDR3, the DNA is TGTGCCAGCAGCTCGGCCCTCGGACACGTGAAGAACATTCAGTACTTC. This gives the protein CASSSALGHVKNIQYF.

V is TRBV2 and J is TRBJ2-3, with 11 positions matching TRBD2. The germline V gene encodes CDR1 SNHLY and CDR2 FYNNEI. V dropped 6 bases and J dropped 4; count of bases not matched to a gene: 9. The CDR3 is 16 amino acids. CDR3 bases: TGTGCCAGCAGCCTAAACCTAGCGGGGGGTCCAGATACGCAGTATTTT. As protein: CASSLNLAGGPDTQYF.

This rearrangement joins TRBV29-1 to TRBJ1-2; 7 bases are shared with TRBD1. The CDR3 consists of 13 residues. In germline, CDR1 is SQVTM, CDR2 ANQGSEA. The V segment lost 3 bases and the J segment 0 bases; nucleotides outside the gene matches: 1. The CDR3 protein is CSVEDRTNYGYTF. DNA for the CDR3: TGCAGCGTTGAGGACAGGACTAACTATGGCTACACCTTC.

The rearrangement links TRBV25-1 to TRBJ2-3, with D possibly matching TRBD1 (6 bases). This CDR3 has 16 amino acids. Trimming took off 2 bases at V and 2 bases at J, with 14 bases between the two ends. CDR1 and CDR2 from the germline V gene are MGHDK and SYGVNS. CDR3 sequence (DNA): TGTGCCAGCAGTGAACTGACAGGCTCCTACACAGATACGCAGTATTTT. This codes for CASSELTGSYTDTQYF. Full variable domain (outside the CDR3, taken from reference TRBV25-1 and TRBJ2-3): EADIYQTPRYLVIGTGKKITLECSQTMGHDKMYWYQQDPGMELHLIHYSYGVNSTEKGDLSSESTVSRIRTEHFPLTLESARPSHTSQYLCASSELTGSYTDTQYFGPGTRLTVL.

This chain links TRBV11-2 with TRBJ1-2, with D unresolved. Germline assignment: CDR1 SGHAT and CDR2 FQNNGV. Trimming took off 5 bases at V and 8 bases at J, with 12 bases between the two ends. The CDR3 extends over 12 amino acids. The CDR3, as DNA: TGTGCCAGCAGCCCCAACCTCCGAGGCTACACCTTC. The encoded protein is CASSPNLRGYTF.

V and J are TRBV6-2 or TRBV6-3 and TRBJ1-1, with TRBD1 as a possible D gene (6 bases). The CDR3 totals 12 residues. CDR1 is MNHEY, CDR2 SVGEGT, per germline. Between the trimmed V and J ends, which lost 5 bases and 10 bases, there was a span of 14 bases. DNA of the CDR3: TGTGCCAGCAGTACAGGACAGTTGAGAGCTTTCTTT. It encodes CASSTGQLRAFF.

The chain couples TRBV3-1 (or the pseudogene TRBV3-2) to TRBJ2-4; tentatively, D is TRBD1 (6 bases). The CDR3 is 15 amino acids. V was pared by 4 bases and J by 1 base, with 11 bases between. Germline V gene sequence: CDR1 LGHDT, CDR2 YNNKEL (reference sequence). The CDR3 nucleotides are TGTGCCAGCAGCCTACAGGGCAGGGCCAAAAACATTCAGTACTTC. Amino acid sequence: CASSLQGRAKNIQYF.

The chain recombines TRBV30 with TRBJ1-2, with D possibly TRBD1 on 5 matching bases. Germline V gene sequence: CDR1 GTSNPN, CDR2 SVGIG (reference sequence). V lost 2 bases and J 8 bases, leaving 15 bases between the germline ends. The CDR3 length is 13 residues. The CDR3 spells CAWSMGPSDGYTF. The CDR3 DNA reads TGTGCCTGGAGTATGGGGCCATCCGACGGCTACACCTTC.

V is TRBV5-1 and J is TRBJ1-2, with 9 nucleotides matching TRBD1. This CDR3 comprises 15 residues. Trimming at V came to 0 bases and at J to 4 bases, leaving 4 bases not matched to a gene. The germline V gene encodes CDR1 SGHRS and CDR2 YFSETQ. Written as DNA, the CDR3 is TGCGCCAGCAGCTTGGAGGGACAGGGTTTCTATGGCTACACCTTC. As protein: CASSLEGQGFYGYTF.

The V gene is TRBV28, the J gene TRBJ1-1; D unresolved. Germline values: CDR1 MDHEN, CDR2 SYDVKM. The V end was cut by 5 bases, the J end by 1 base, with 17 bases between. The CDR3 is 16 amino acids. The CDR3 sequence is CASSGSRGRPNTEAFF. DNA of the CDR3: TGTGCCAGCAGTGGTTCCCGTGGCAGACCGAACACTGAAGCTTTCTTT.

Concerning this clone: One end of the junction is discordant with germline, which a read error may explain. V and J are TRBV7-6 and TRBJ2-2, with D possibly TRBD2 on 5 matching bases. Per germline, CDR1 SGHVS and CDR2 FNYEAQ. This CDR3 is 15 amino acids long. The DNA for the CDR3 is TGTGCCAGCAGCCTAGCCCGGCTAAACACCGGGGAGCTGTTTTTT. The encoded protein is CASSLARLNTGELFF.

The chain couples TRBV25-1 to TRBJ1-3; D uncertain. In germline, CDR1 is MGHDK, CDR2 SYGVNS. This CDR3 has 13 residues. V was trimmed by 7 bases and J by 11 bases, leaving 18 bases between them. The DNA for the CDR3 is TGTGCCAGCACCCCCTCGGCAAGAGCGGCCATATATTTT. This codes for CASTPSARAAIYF. The full variable domain, its missing parts supplied by reference TRBV25-1 and TRBJ1-3, is EADIYQTPRYLVIGTGKKITLECSQTMGHDKMYWYQQDPGMELHLIHYSYGVNSTEKGDLSSESTVSRIRTEHFPLTLESARPSHTSQYLCASTPSARAAIYFGEGSWLTVV.

The chain joins TRBV6-5 to TRBJ2-1; D is uncertain. Germline-derived CDR1 and CDR2 are MNHEY and SVGAGI. CDR3 size: 13 residues. Deletions cut 7 bases from V and 0 bases from J, with 7 bases between. The CDR3 DNA follows: TGTGCCAGCACACTGAGCTCCTACAATGAGCAGTTCTTC. It yields the protein CASTLSSYNEQFF.

The chain combines TRBV2 with TRBJ1-6; D ambiguous. Deletions cut 6 bases from V and 4 bases from J, with 10 bases between. CDR1 SNHLY and CDR2 FYNNEI come from the germline V gene. The CDR3 contains 14 residues. CDR3 bases: TGTGCCAGCAGCCCGGGGAGGTATAATTCACCCCTCCACTTT. Amino acid sequence: CASSPGRYNSPLHF.

The rearrangement uses TRBV6-6 and TRBJ2-7; D may be TRBD1 (5 bases). CDR3 size: 13 residues. The germline V gene has CDR1 MNHNY and CDR2 SVGAGI (reference sequence). V lost 3 bases to trimming and J lost 5 bases, with 11 bases between them. CDR3 in DNA: TGTGCCAGCAGTTATGGGAAGGGGAACGAGCAGTACTTC. It encodes CASSYGKGNEQYF.

The chain uses TRBV7-2 and TRBJ1-1; 12 bases line up with TRBD1. This CDR3 region has 13 residues. Germline CDR1 and CDR2: SGHTA and FQGNSA. Trimming at V came to 5 bases and at J to 10 bases, leaving 5 bases not matched to a gene. The CDR3 protein is CASSGRDRGRAFF. The DNA of the CDR3 is TGTGCCAGCAGCGGCCGGGACAGGGGGCGAGCTTTCTTT.

This rearrangement joins TRBV5-4 to TRBJ2-7, with 13 bases matching TRBD2. Trimming at V came to 4 bases and at J to 0 bases, leaving 10 bases not matched to a gene. Germline assignment: CDR1 SGHNT and CDR2 YYREEE (reference sequence). This CDR3 comprises 18 residues. The CDR3 sequence: CASSPEAGLAGFSYEQYF. The DNA for the CDR3 is TGTGCCAGCAGCCCCGAGGCGGGACTAGCGGGGTTCTCCTACGAGCAGTACTTC.

The V gene is TRBV18, the J gene TRBJ2-7; 8 bases agree with TRBD2. Trimming at V came to 3 bases and at J to 2 bases, leaving 6 bases not matched to a gene. Germline V gene data show CDR1 as KGHSH and CDR2 as LQKENI. CDR3 length: 15 amino acids. The CDR3 sequence: CASSPRAGGAYEQYF. In nucleotides, the CDR3 is TGTGCCAGCTCACCGAGGGCGGGGGGAGCCTACGAGCAGTACTTC.

The J gene is TRBJ2-5, the V gene TRBV30; the D gene is possibly TRBD2 (6 bases). The CDR3 runs 15 residues. V was shortened by 0 bases and J by 4 bases, with 15 bases between the two germline ends. Per germline, CDR1 GTSNPN and CDR2 SVGIG (reference sequence). The DNA for the CDR3 is TGTGCCTGGAGTGTAGGTTGGGACGGGGGAGAGACCCAGTACTTC. Translation gives CAWSVGWDGGETQYF.

This rearrangement joins TRBV7-9 to TRBJ2-7, with 10 bases aligning to TRBD1. The CDR3 consists of 15 residues. V shed 5 bases, J shed 4 bases, and the junction held 8 bases outside the gene matches. CDR1 and CDR2 from the germline V gene are SEHNR and FQNEAQ (reference sequence). The CDR3 DNA reads TGTGCCAGCAGCCCCGAGGGACAGGGGTTTTACGAGCAGTACTTC. This codes for CASSPEGQGFYEQYF. The full variable domain, with the rest looked up from reference TRBV7-9 and TRBJ2-7, is DTGVSQNPRHKITKRGQNVTFRCDPISEHNRLYWYRQTLGQGPEFLTYFQNEAQLEKSRLLSDRFSAERPKGSFSTLEIQRTEQGDSAMYLCASSPEGQGFYEQYFGPGTRLTVT.

The chain combines TRBV6-5 with TRBJ1-2, with a possible D match to TRBD1 (5 bases). This CDR3 region has 14 residues. From germline, CDR1 is MNHEY and CDR2 SVGAGI. The V and J ends lost 7 bases and 6 bases respectively, with 18 bases between them. The CDR3 DNA is TGTGCCAGCACCCGATCCCAGGGAGAGGATGGCTACACCTTC. Its protein product is CASTRSQGEDGYTF.

The chain links TRBV5-4 to TRBJ2-3; 16 nucleotides align to TRBD2. There are 18 residues in the CDR3. CDR1 is SGHNT and CDR2 is YYREEE in the germline V gene (reference sequence). With V trimmed by 3 bases and J by 6 bases, 10 bases remained unmatched. The CDR3 sequence: CASSSGLAGGPLLDTQYF. The CDR3 nucleotides are TGTGCCAGCAGCTCGGGACTAGCGGGGGGGCCTTTATTGGATACGCAGTATTTT. The full variable domain, in which reference TRBV5-4 and TRBJ2-3 provide the parts outside the CDR3, is ETGVTQSPTHLIKTRGQQVTLRCSSQSGHNTVSWYQQALGQGPQFIFQYYREEENGRGNFPPRFSGLQFPNYSSELNVNALELDDSALYLCASSSGLAGGPLLDTQYFGPGTRLTVL.

V usage is TRBV3-1 (or the pseudogene TRBV3-2) and J usage is TRBJ2-3, with TRBD2 matching 12 bases. The length of the CDR3 is 17 residues. With 1 base clipped from V and 2 bases from J, the junction kept 4 bases outside the gene matches. Looked up from germline, CDR1 is LGHDT and CDR2 is YNNKEL (reference sequence). CDR3 protein: CASSQGRTSGDTDTQYF. The CDR3 nucleotides are TGTGCCAGCAGCCAAGGACGGACTAGCGGGGACACAGATACGCAGTATTTT.